The present TCR beta chain was sequenced within a study of T cells after yellow fever vaccination. Study outcomes and limitations: Post-booster repertoires contained most primary-vaccination clones again (about 95% CD4, roughly 91% CD8). A secondary response was less intense yet reached its peak sooner, at day 5 versus 15.

A note on this clonotype: The antigen remains undetermined.

TCRdb re-analysed the 5' RACE reads in MiXCR, keeping a single row per CDR3 protein. The sample has roughly 190,000 distinct CDR3 sequences; around 10% are singletons. The TCR sequence derives from a man aged 18 to 29 who received the YFV17D yellow fever vaccine. This sample comprised CD8+ T cells sorted from PBMCs, obtained 15 days after the yellow fever booster vaccination.

The CDR3 nucleotides read TGTGCCAGCAGCCCCCGGGACAGGCCGGAGACCCAGTACTTC. This sequence encodes CASSPRDRPETQYF. The chain links TRBV14 to TRBJ2-5; 8 bases align to TRBD1. The germline V gene encodes CDR1 SGHDN and CDR2 FVKESK. The ends lost 4 bases at V and 5 bases at J; junction bases unmatched: 6. The CDR3 spans 14 residues.